The 18 T cell receptor beta chains below all came from one sample that was sequenced in a study of beta chain features in type 1 diabetes. The investigators reverse transcribed all of the isolated RNA, so they sequenced expressed TCRB transcripts. Only in-frame clones appear in the TCRdb table, and some are missing; sequencing was by immunoSEQ multiplex PCR. The data hold about 330,000 clones, with approximately 9.9% observed a single time. Sequencing was performed on naive CD4+ T cells from blood. The receptor set was obtained from a woman between 25 and 40 years old in good health.

There are a few counts of this clone. The V and J genes are TRBV29-1 and TRBJ2-1; 9 nucleotides align to TRBD1. The CDR3 loop spans 15 amino acids. V was pared by 7 bases and J by 10 bases, with 17 bases of the junction left unmatched. Germline V gene data show CDR1 as SQVTM and CDR2 as ANQGSEA. CDR3: CSAKRGGQGHMEQFF. The CDR3 DNA reads TGCAGCGCCAAGCGCGGGGGACAGGGACACATGGAGCAGTTCTTC.

The chain joins TRBV4-3 to TRBJ2-3; perhaps TRBD2 as D (5 bases). The germline V and J ends were trimmed by 0 bases and 4 bases, with 17 bases remaining between them. In germline, CDR1 is LGHNA, CDR2 YSLEER. The CDR3 sequence is 17 residues long. In DNA, the CDR3 is TGCGCCAGCAGCCAAGATTTGAGCGGTCGCCTGGCAGATACGCAGTATTTT. This encodes CASSQDLSGRLADTQYF.

The gene calls are TRBV7-9 and TRBJ2-3; possibly TRBD1 for D (6 bases). This CDR3 region has 15 residues. CDR1 and CDR2 (germline): SEHNR, FQNEAQ (reference sequence). The V gene lost 1 base and the J gene lost 2 bases, with 10 bases spanning the gap. The CDR3 coding sequence is TGTGCCAGCAGCTTAGGGACAGCGAACACAGATACGCAGTATTTT. It yields the protein CASSLGTANTDTQYF.

The rearrangement uses TRBV18 and TRBJ2-7, with TRBD2 as a possible D gene (6 bases). The CDR3 contains 17 residues. The V end was cut by 5 bases, the J end by 3 bases, with 23 bases between. The germline V gene encodes CDR1 KGHSH and CDR2 LQKENI. CDR3: CASSSTPGRRTIYEQYF. The CDR3 coding sequence is TGTGCCAGCTCATCCACACCTGGACGGAGGACTATCTACGAGCAGTACTTC.

The genes are TRBV9 and TRBJ1-4; 7 bases fit TRBD1. The CDR3 length is 16 residues. Losses at the gene ends were 4 bases for V and 0 bases for J; bases not matched to a gene: 6. CDR1 is SGDLS and CDR2 is YYNGEE in the germline V gene. Written as DNA, the CDR3 is TGTGCCAGCAGCCCCGGGACAGCTTCAACTAATGAAAAACTGTTTTTT. This gives the protein CASSPGTASTNEKLFF.

This clone showed up just a few times. The V call is TRBV13, the J call TRBJ2-1; 9 bases map to TRBD1. V lost 5 bases to trimming and J lost 2 bases; unmatched junction nucleotides: 4. This CDR3 spans 15 amino acids. The germline V gene encodes CDR1 PRHDT and CDR2 FYEKMQ (reference sequence). The CDR3 spells CASSPYRGPYNEQFF. The CDR3 bases are TGTGCCAGCAGCCCCTACAGGGGGCCCTACAATGAGCAGTTCTTC.

The rearrangement links TRBV30 to TRBJ2-5, with 14 bases fitting TRBD2. Trimming took 5 bases from V and 5 from J; bases not matched to a gene: 4. Germline V gene data show CDR1 as GTSNPN and CDR2 as SVGIG (reference sequence). The CDR3 contains 14 residues. DNA of the CDR3: TGTGCCTGGGGGACTAGCGGGAGTCCGGAGACCCAGTACTTC. Protein product: CAWGTSGSPETQYF.

The V call is TRBV21-1, the J call TRBJ2-7; the table names TRBD1, a call not compared with the DNA. TRBV21-1 is assigned pseudogene status. CDR3 size: 14 residues. CDR3 sequence reads: CASISWGQVKEQYF. The CDR3 DNA sequence: TGTGCCAGCATCAGCTGGGGACAGGTCAAAGAGCAGTACTTC.

This clone was counted between two and nine times. The chain combines TRBV11-2 with TRBJ1-2; 8 bases fit TRBD1. CDR3 length: 14 residues. V was pared by 1 base and J by 6 bases, with 4 bases of the junction left unmatched. The germline CDR1 and CDR2 sequences are SGHAT and FQNNGV. The DNA for the CDR3 is TGTGCCAGCAGCTTAGTTCAGGGGGCGGATGGCTACACCTTC. It yields the protein CASSLVQGADGYTF.

This clone was counted only a few times. V is TRBV7-3 and J is TRBJ2-1, with D tentatively TRBD2 (6 bases). Per the germline V gene, CDR1 is SGHTA and CDR2 is FQGTGA. V was trimmed by 5 bases and J by 4 bases, leaving 18 bases between them. The CDR3 runs 16 residues. The chain's CDR3 is CASSPPSAWFYNEQFF. CDR3 nucleotide sequence: TGTGCCAGCAGCCCTCCTAGCGCATGGTTTTACAATGAGCAGTTCTTC.

A few counts support this clone. The chain has TRBV6-5 and TRBJ2-7; 7 positions match TRBD2. Germline values: CDR1 MNHEY, CDR2 SVGAGI. The CDR3 totals 14 residues. After removal of 7 bases from V and 0 bases from J, the junction contained 6 bases not matched to a gene. CDR3 region: CASKSGTISYEQYF. CDR3 nucleotides: TGTGCCAGCAAGTCCGGGACTATCTCCTACGAGCAGTACTTC.

This clone was seen more than once but under ten times. CDR3 protein: CSVVGVETQYF. For the CDR3, the DNA is TGCAGCGTTGTGGGAGTGGAGACCCAGTACTTC. V gene TRBV29-1 combines with J gene TRBJ2-5, with D maybe TRBD2 (5 bases). Per the germline V gene, CDR1 is SQVTM and CDR2 is ANQGSEA. V lost 4 bases to trimming and J lost 5 bases, with 8 bases between them. CDR3 length: 11 residues.

This clone has a handful of counts. This chain uses TRBV4-2 with TRBJ2-3, with TRBD2 as a possible D gene (5 bases). From germline, CDR1 is LGHNA and CDR2 YNFKEQ. The CDR3 is made up of 15 amino acids. V was trimmed by 2 bases and J by 0 bases, leaving 9 bases between them. CDR3 region: CASSQRRDSTDTQYF. CDR3 bases: TGTGCCAGCAGCCAACGACGGGATAGCACAGATACGCAGTATTTT.

The chain couples TRBV18 to TRBJ2-1; D may be TRBD2 (5 bases). Germline-derived CDR1 and CDR2 are KGHSH and LQKENI. Trimming pared 3 bases from V and 6 bases from J, leaving 9 bases between. CDR3 length: 13 amino acids. CDR3 sequence: CASSPWESNEQFF. The CDR3 region has the DNA TGTGCCAGCTCACCTTGGGAGAGCAATGAGCAGTTCTTC.

The rearrangement joins TRBV5-1 to TRBJ2-1; 9 positions agree with TRBD1. CDR1 is SGHRS, CDR2 YFSETQ, per germline. The CDR3 loop spans 15 amino acids. V dropped 1 base and J dropped 8; count of bases not matched to a gene: 7. The CDR3 protein is CASSLSGQGTHEQFF. The DNA of the CDR3 is TGCGCCAGCAGCTTGTCAGGACAGGGGACCCATGAGCAGTTCTTC.

Comment on this clone: The sample contains more than one DNA sequence encoding this CDR3. This chain uses TRBV29-1 with TRBJ2-7; tentative D call: TRBD1 (5 bases). The V end was cut by 4 bases, the J end by 3 bases, with 10 bases between. Germline V CDR1 and CDR2: SQVTM, ANQGSEA. The CDR3 loop spans 12 amino acids. The CDR3 here is CSVGQGDYEQYF. In nucleotides, the CDR3 is TGCAGCGTTGGTCAGGGCGACTACGAGCAGTACTTC.

The J gene is TRBJ2-4, the V gene TRBV27; D call uncertain. The CDR3 consists of 16 residues. Trimming removed 6 bases from V and 5 bases from J, with 20 bases in between. Germline CDR1 is MNHEY and CDR2 is SMNVEV (reference sequence). The CDR3 sequence is CASRGLVGSTQNIQYF. The CDR3, as DNA: TGTGCCAGCAGGGGTCTGGTCGGGTCTACCCAAAACATTCAGTACTTC.

There are a few counts of this clone. Here the CDR3 reads CASSISGRSRGNEQFF. CDR3 nucleotides: TGTGCCAGCAGCATTAGCGGGAGGTCGCGGGGCAATGAGCAGTTCTTC. V usage is TRBV7-2 and J usage is TRBJ2-1, with TRBD2 identical over 10 bases. After removal of 5 bases from V and 6 bases from J, the junction contained 10 bases not matched to a gene. The CDR3 covers 16 residues. Looked up from germline, CDR1 is SGHTA and CDR2 is FQGNSA.